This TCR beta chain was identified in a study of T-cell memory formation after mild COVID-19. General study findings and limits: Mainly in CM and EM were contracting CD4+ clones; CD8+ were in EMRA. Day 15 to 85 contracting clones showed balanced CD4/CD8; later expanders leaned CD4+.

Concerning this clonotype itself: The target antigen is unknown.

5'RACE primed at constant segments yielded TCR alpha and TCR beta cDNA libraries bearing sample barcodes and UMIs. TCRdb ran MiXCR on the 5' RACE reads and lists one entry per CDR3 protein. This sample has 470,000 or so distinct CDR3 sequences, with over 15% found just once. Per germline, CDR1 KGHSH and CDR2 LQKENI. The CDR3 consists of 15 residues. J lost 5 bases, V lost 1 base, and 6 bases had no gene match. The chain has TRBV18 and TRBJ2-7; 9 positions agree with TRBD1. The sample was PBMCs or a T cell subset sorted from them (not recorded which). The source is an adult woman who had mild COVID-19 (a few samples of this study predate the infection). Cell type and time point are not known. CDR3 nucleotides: TGTGCCAGCTCACCACAAACAGGGGGCGTCGACGAGCAGTACTTC. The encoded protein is CASSPQTGGVDEQYF.